This TCR beta chain was sequenced during a study of massively parallel sequencing of T cell beta chains (dated by TCRdb to the late 2000s). With regard to the full study: The study profiled human TCR beta CDR3 diversity in peripheral blood using 5'-RACE, Illumina short-read sequencing and a dedicated short-read assembly strategy. Broader findings and caveats from the paper: Only roughly 23,000 (around 70%) of the clonotypes could be assigned a unique TRBV gene. TRBV usage was found to range from around 0.01% for TRBV17 to around 27% for TRBV20-1, and TRBJ usage was found to range from about 1.5% for TRBJ2-6 to approximately 17% for TRBJ2-1. The reported gene usage frequencies may have been skewed by preferential PCR amplification of some TRBV and TRBJ sequences. In subsampling, clonotype counts increased linearly with read number, which indicated that sequencing depth was far from saturation. Because the RNA was pooled from many donors, the results reflect population-average clonotype abundance rather than any individual repertoire. CDR3 beta lengths ranging from 21 to 81 nucleotides were observed, with a peak at 45 nucleotides. Within the roughly 30,000 distinct clonotypes, single-copy clonotypes accounted for approximately 70% of clonotypes but just about 19% of assemblies. Most clonotypes (21,973 of 33,664) were supported by a single sequence read, which could in principle inflate apparent diversity.

The CDR3 contains 13 residues, cysteine and phenylalanine counted. Of the read, only the CDR3 DNA is kept; its 39 bases are in frame from base 1. Trimming takes 6 bases from V and 5 bases from J, and the germline ends sit 16 bases apart. From the germline V gene, CDR1 is SQVTM and CDR2 is ANQGSEA. The donor pool was composed of about 370 males and approximately 150 females, all aged about 18 to 45 years. Peripheral leukocyte polyA+ RNA was isolated from approximately 150 liters of pooled peripheral blood. The starting material was a commercial mRNA preparation from normal human peripheral blood leukocytes pooled from 550 or so individuals. As concerns this clonotype: Its antigen specificity is not known. One base away there is no much larger clone; base qualities are not given.

Reads for this sample came from an Illumina Genome Analyzer II. Two rounds of nested PCR with TRBC1/TRBC2-specific primers yielded a RACE product of about 520 bp, which was gel-purified. A TRBC-specific primer and a template-switching oligonucleotide were used to make first-strand cDNA, with the template-switching oligonucleotide providing a 5' anchor for RACE. The RACE amplicon was too long for direct short-read sequencing, so it was concatemerized by ligation and sheared by sonication. PAGE was used to isolate a size fraction of 100 to 300 bp, and that fraction then underwent shotgun sequencing on the Illumina platform. Separate runs on an Illumina GAII yielded 18.8 million 36-nt reads and 21.7 million 50-nt single-end reads. The original methods were these. Assembly of the pooled 40 million to 45 million reads was performed with iSSAKE using parameters -m 15, -o 2 and -r 0.7. Seeds for the de novo CDR3 beta assemblies came from reads aligning to the ends of Ensembl TRBV gene predictions that carried unmatched junctional bases. Rather than raw read depth, the number of matching assembled contigs was used to estimate clonotype abundance. Of the assembled clonotypes, around 2,000 (around 6%) had in-frame stop codons and were removed, leaving 33,664 productive clonotypes. Of the 288 unique TCR sequences obtained by Sanger sequencing of cloned RACE products, just under 70% were also present in the Illumina assembly. TCRdb reprocessing: public reads trimmed at Q25 with fastp, clones called with MiXCR, in-frame beta chains kept. Identical CDR3 proteins give one entry, which carries the most common genes and DNA. TCRdb's processing, not the study's, gives the V and J calls here. The sample table records about 4,200 distinct CDR3 sequences; roughly 37% of these occur just once. Together, the top ten hold roughly 3% of the sample.

Sequenced sample: commercial RNA from peripheral blood pooled from many donors. This chain joins TRBV29-1 to TRBJ2-5, with the D gene call left open. The TCR was taken from a pool of human donors in good health; the sample was commercial RNA pooled from many donors. The CDR3 in this case is CSVRGTTVETQYF. The nucleotide sequence is given as TGCAGCGTCCGCGGAACGACGGTTGAGACCCAGTACTTC.